Shown below are 10 T cell receptor beta chains from a single sample sequenced in a study of shared clonotypes between healthy human individuals. Here immunoSEQ multiplex PCR was the method, and the copy in TCRdb shows in-frame clones only, minus some. Among 450,000 or so clones listed, 77% were seen once. The sample taken for sequencing was PBMCs. These receptors came from a woman in her thirties or forties in good health. Some clones in this sample may be carry-over from other donors' samples.

The V call is TRBV4-1, the J call TRBJ2-7; the D gene is possibly TRBD1 (6 bases). The germline V gene has CDR1 MGHRA and CDR2 YSYEKL. The CDR3 is 16 amino acids. Trimming removed 4 bases at V and 4 bases at J, with 20 bases between. The CDR3 protein is CASSPALARGRYEQYF. DNA of the CDR3: TGCGCCAGCAGCCCGGCCCTGGCCAGGGGAAGGTACGAGCAGTACTTC.

The count of this clone is one. The chain is built from TRBV29-1 and TRBJ2-5; weak D call: TRBD2 (7 bases). The end of the DNA aligns better with TRBJ2-7, so the J call may be wrong. CDR1 is SQVTM, CDR2 ANQGSEA, per germline. CDR3 size: 15 residues. The CDR3 bases are TGCAGCGTTCCCCGAGGGGGAGGGCGAACCTACGAGCAGTACTTC. Residues: CSVPRGGGRTYEQYF.

The chain is built from TRBV7-9 and TRBJ2-7; TRBD2 might be the D (6 bases). V lost 1 base to trimming and J lost 0 bases, with 13 bases between them. CDR3 size: 16 residues. Per germline, CDR1 SEHNR and CDR2 FQNEAQ (reference sequence). The CDR3 protein is CASSLEGLRSSYEQYF. Written as DNA, the CDR3 is TGTGCCAGCAGCTTAGAGGGACTGAGGAGCTCCTACGAGCAGTACTTC.

The CDR3 here is CASSTRQGRETQYF. The CDR3 coding sequence is TGTGCCAGCAGCACAAGACAGGGTCGGGAGACCCAGTACTTC. The genes are TRBV11-3 and TRBJ2-5, with 7 bases that match TRBD1. Germline lookup yields CDR1 SGHNT and CDR2 YENEEA. This CDR3 spans 14 amino acids. With V trimmed by 5 bases and J by 5 bases, 8 bases remained unmatched.

The CDR3 bases are TGTGCCAGCAGTGAAGCGGGGTCGGATACGCAGTATTTT. Protein: CASSEAGSDTQYF. The rearrangement joins TRBV9 to TRBJ2-3, with 7 bases fitting TRBD2. CDR3 length equals 13 residues. V gave up 5 bases and J gave up 6 bases; unmatched junction bases: 6. The germline V gene encodes CDR1 SGDLS and CDR2 YYNGEE.

This clone was seen a few times. This sequence joins TRBV14 and TRBJ1-3; tentatively, D is TRBD1 (5 bases). The CDR3 runs to 20 residues. CDR1 SGHDN and CDR2 FVKESK come from the germline V gene. The germline V and J ends were trimmed by 0 bases and 1 base, with 22 bases remaining between them. The CDR3 reads CASSQDALFGWSGSGNTIYF. The CDR3 DNA follows: TGTGCCAGCAGCCAAGACGCACTATTTGGATGGTCAGGGTCTGGAAACACCATATATTTT.

To note about this clone: A far larger clone is one nucleotide away, so this likely arose from a read error. Other DNA sequences in this specimen translate into the identical CDR3. V and J are TRBV30 and TRBJ1-2; no firm D call. The CDR3 loop spans 12 amino acids. Germline V gene sequence: CDR1 GTSNPN, CDR2 SVGIG (reference sequence). The CDR3 region has the DNA TGTGCTTGGCCCCGGGCCCTTGGCGGCTACACCTTC. Translated: CAWPRALGGYTF. Together with reference TRBV30 and TRBJ1-2, the CDR3 gives the full variable domain: SQTIHQWPATLVQPVGSPLSLECTVEGTSNPNLYWYRQAAGRGLQLLFYSVGIGQISSEVPQNLSASRPQDRQFILSSKKLLLSDSGFYLCAWPRALGGYTFGSGTRLTVV.

This rearrangement joins TRBV9 to TRBJ1-1; 7 bases are shared with TRBD1. J gave up 1 base and V 0 bases, and 6 bases lay outside the gene matches. The CDR3 is made up of 16 amino acids. The germline gives CDR1 SGDLS, CDR2 YYNGEE. The chain's CDR3 is CASSVGPGQRNTEAFF. CDR3 nucleotides: TGTGCCAGCAGCGTAGGGCCGGGACAGAGGAACACTGAAGCTTTCTTT.

The chain recombines TRBV5-1 with TRBJ1-1; possible D gene TRBD1, 5 bases. The V and J ends lost 3 bases and 1 base respectively, with 13 bases between them. Germline V lookup: CDR1 SGHRS, CDR2 YFSETQ. This CDR3 has 15 residues. CDR3 sequence: CASSSGPGGNTEAFF. The DNA for the CDR3 is TGCGCCAGCAGCTCAGGTCCCGGGGGGAACACTGAAGCTTTCTTT.

V gene TRBV5-1 combines with J gene TRBJ2-6, with TRBD2 as a possible D gene (6 bases). The CDR3 has 20 residues. Germline CDR1 and CDR2: SGHRS and YFSETQ. V lost 0 bases and J 0 bases, leaving 19 bases between the germline ends. The CDR3: CASSLALAGIWASGANVLTF. CDR3 in DNA: TGCGCCAGCAGCTTGGCCTTGGCGGGGATTTGGGCCTCTGGGGCCAACGTCCTGACTTTC. Together with reference TRBV5-1 and TRBJ2-6, the CDR3 gives the full variable domain: KAGVTQTPRYLIKTRGQQVTLSCSPISGHRSVSWYQQTPGQGLQFLFEYFSETQRNKGNFPGRFSGRQFSNSRSEMNVSTLELGDSALYLCASSLALAGIWASGANVLTFGAGSRLTVL.